The clone carrying this T cell receptor beta chain was observed a few times. The sample comes from a study of T-cell reconstitution after alpha-beta-depleted transplantation in children. CDR1 and CDR2 (germline): DFQATT, SNEGSKA (reference sequence). This CDR3 comprises 13 residues. Trimming pared 6 bases from V and 6 bases from J, leaving 18 bases between. For TCRbeta, the library was prepared with unique molecular identifiers. TCRdb redid the calling of the PCR reads with MiXCR, one entry per CDR3 protein. The sample carries about 370,000 distinct CDR3 sequences, 20% recorded once. Sequenced here: PBMCs from the stem cell graft donor, sampled from the stem cell graft. The V and J genes are TRBV20-1 and TRBJ2-7, with D possibly being TRBD1 (5 bases). The clonotype originates from a human donor who donated a stem cell graft to a child with acute myeloid leukemia. In DNA form, the CDR3 reads TGCAGTGCCCCCCAAAGGGGATTATTCGAGCAGTACTTC. Its translation is CSAPQRGLFEQYF.